The 30 T cell receptor beta chains below were found in one sample sequenced in a study of T cell responses to AZD1222 COVID-19 vaccine. Assay: immunoSEQ multiplex PCR; the TCRdb copy retains only in-frame clones and omits some. The data hold approximately 150,000 clones, with around 90% observed a single time. This sample comprised peripheral blood, obtained on day 0 of AZD1222 vaccination. The receptors shown here come from an adult in good health.

The rearrangement joins TRBV18 to TRBJ2-7; 7 bases are a match to TRBD1. This CDR3 comprises 14 residues. V shed 3 bases, J shed 5 bases, and the junction held 7 bases outside the gene matches. Germline V gene lookup returns CDR1 KGHSH and CDR2 LQKENI. CDR3 residues: CASSPRTGSNEQYF. The CDR3 nucleotides read TGTGCCAGCTCACCTCGGACAGGATCAAACGAGCAGTACTTC. The full variable domain, completed using reference TRBV18 and TRBJ2-7, is NAGVMQNPRHLVRRRGQEARLRCSPMKGHSHVYWYRQLPEEGLKFMVYLQKENIIDESGMPKERFSAEFPKEGPSILRIQQVVRGDSAAYFCASSPRTGSNEQYFGPGTRLTVT.

This clone showed up just a few times. The chain is built from TRBV10-3 and TRBJ2-7; a possible D gene is TRBD1 (6 bases). Trimming removed 3 bases from V and 0 bases from J, with 15 bases in between. The CDR3 is made up of 16 amino acids. Germline V gives CDR1 ENHRY, CDR2 SYGVKD. The CDR3, as DNA: TGTGCCATCAGTGACCTCGCTGGCAGGGGCTCCTACGAGCAGTACTTC. It specifies CAISDLAGRGSYEQYF.

The gene calls are TRBV29-1 and TRBJ1-2; 7 bases fit TRBD1. This CDR3 has 13 residues. The germline V gene has CDR1 SQVTM and CDR2 ANQGSEA. Germline trimming cut 6 bases from V and 5 bases from J; bases unmatched to any gene: 9. The CDR3: CSVLTGTAYGYTF. CDR3 in DNA: TGCAGCGTCCTCACCGGGACAGCTTATGGCTACACCTTC.

The chain couples TRBV5-8 to TRBJ1-1; 9 bases align to TRBD1. The CDR3 runs 14 residues. Trimming took 1 base from V and 6 from J; bases not matched to a gene: 4. Germline V gene lookup returns CDR1 SGHTS and CDR2 YDEGEE. In DNA, the CDR3 is TGTGCCAGCAGCTTGTCGGGACAGGGCTCTGAAGCTTTCTTT. This codes for CASSLSGQGSEAFF.

This chain connects TRBV19 to TRBJ1-3; 8 bases match TRBD1. The CDR3 sequence is 15 residues long. Trimming cost V 6 bases and J 0 bases; bases outside gene matches: 4. The V gene's germline CDR1 is LNHDA and CDR2 SQIVND (reference sequence). The CDR3 region is CASRTGAFSGNTIYF. In DNA form, the CDR3 reads TGTGCCAGTAGGACAGGGGCATTCTCTGGAAACACCATATATTTT.

The chain employs TRBV6-6 and TRBJ2-3, with D perhaps matching TRBD2 (6 bases). Germline CDR1 and CDR2: MNHNY and SVGAGI (reference sequence). The CDR3 covers 15 residues. V lost 6 bases, J lost 2 bases, and 15 bases lay in between. As DNA, the CDR3 is TGTGCCAGCAGATCGGGACTCGCCCACACAGATACGCAGTATTTT. Encoded protein: CASRSGLAHTDTQYF.

The CDR3 DNA is TGTGCCAGCAGCTTAGATTGGGCAGGAGCCTACGAGCAGTACTTC. This codes for CASSLDWAGAYEQYF. This rearrangement joins TRBV11-3 to TRBJ2-7; D ambiguous. Trimming pared 0 bases from V and 2 bases from J, leaving 11 bases between. From germline, CDR1 is SGHNT and CDR2 YENEEA. The CDR3 is 15 residues long.

V and J are TRBV11-2 and TRBJ1-2, with D possibly TRBD1 on 5 matching bases. The V gene lost 4 bases and the J gene lost 4 bases, with 13 bases spanning the gap. Per germline, CDR1 SGHAT and CDR2 FQNNGV. This CDR3 contains 14 residues. Here the CDR3 reads CASSSTGQGYGYTF. The CDR3 DNA reads TGTGCCAGCAGCTCCACTGGGCAGGGCTATGGCTACACCTTC.

This chain connects TRBV5-1 to TRBJ2-3; unclear D gene. The V gene lost 3 bases and the J gene lost 6 bases, with 14 bases spanning the gap. In germline, CDR1 is SGHRS, CDR2 YFSETQ. The CDR3 extends over 14 amino acids. CDR3 nucleotide sequence: TGCGCCAGCAGCTCCTTTGGTTTGGGCGATACGCAGTATTTT. Translation: CASSSFGLGDTQYF.

The CDR3 region has the DNA TGCGCCAGCATGCTAGTTCAGGGTAACGAGCAGTACTTC. Residues: CASMLVQGNEQYF. The genes are TRBV5-1 and TRBJ2-7; D is perhaps TRBD1 (5 bases). Deletions cut 6 bases from V and 5 bases from J, with 15 bases between. Germline-derived CDR1 and CDR2 are SGHRS and YFSETQ. The CDR3 consists of 13 residues.

V and J are TRBV15 and TRBJ2-3, with TRBD1 identical over 8 bases. The V and J ends lost 0 bases and 4 bases, in that order; junction bases with no gene match: 9. CDR3 length: 17 residues. Germline V gene lookup returns CDR1 LNHNV and CDR2 YYDKDF (reference sequence). The CDR3 region has the DNA TGTGCCACCAGCAGAGAAAGAGGACAGGGTTGGGCAGATACGCAGTATTTT. Translated, it gives CATSRERGQGWADTQYF.

This sequence joins TRBV6-5 and TRBJ1-4; D is perhaps TRBD1 (5 bases). This CDR3 comprises 15 residues. Trimming left V 2 bases short and J 8 bases short, with 15 bases between. Germline loops: CDR1 MNHEY, CDR2 SVGAGI. The CDR3 DNA follows: TGTGCCAGCAGTTACCCCGGGACCCCCGGGGAAAAACTGTTTTTT. As protein: CASSYPGTPGEKLFF.

The V gene is TRBV7-9, the J gene TRBJ1-1; TRBD1 might be the D (6 bases). The CDR3 extends over 15 amino acids. V lost 7 bases to trimming and J lost 0 bases, with 15 bases between them. The V gene's germline CDR1 is SEHNR and CDR2 FQNEAQ (reference sequence). CDR3 in amino acids: CASISGGGLNTEAFF. Here the CDR3 DNA reads TGTGCCAGCATCTCCGGGGGGGGCCTGAACACTGAAGCTTTCTTT.

The V gene is TRBV12-3 or TRBV12-4, the J gene TRBJ1-2; D gene uncertain. Trimming pared 7 bases from V and 8 bases from J, leaving 17 bases between. There are 13 residues in the CDR3. The CDR3 sequence is CASTIRISGGYTF. In nucleotides, the CDR3 is TGTGCCAGCACAATAAGGATTTCTGGGGGCTACACCTTC.

In this sample, this clone turned up once. The CDR3 DNA is TGTGCCAGCAGCGGACTACCGTGGCAGCAAGAGACCCAGTACTTC. Translation gives CASSGLPWQQETQYF. The chain is built from TRBV6-5 and TRBJ2-5; D might be TRBD2 (6 bases). The CDR3 covers 15 residues. The germline gives CDR1 MNHEY, CDR2 SVGAGI. Trimming took 6 bases from V and 2 from J, leaving 16 bases between them.

V usage is TRBV11-2 and J usage is TRBJ2-1, with TRBD2 matching 9 bases. Germline CDR1 reads SGHAT; CDR2 reads FQNNGV. With V trimmed by 5 bases and J by 5 bases, 7 bases remained unmatched. This CDR3 comprises 15 residues. CDR3 DNA: TGTGCCAGCAGCCGGAGGGCTAGCGGGAACAATGAGCAGTTCTTC. As protein: CASSRRASGNNEQFF.

The V call is TRBV5-4, the J call TRBJ1-2, with D possibly being TRBD1 (5 bases). Germline V gives CDR1 SGHNT, CDR2 YYREEE (reference sequence). The CDR3 length is 14 residues. Trimming took off 5 bases at V and 4 bases at J, with 15 bases between the two ends. CDR3: CASRRDAFSYGYTF. The CDR3 DNA sequence: TGTGCCAGCAGACGGGACGCTTTTAGCTATGGCTACACCTTC.

The chain couples TRBV7-2 to TRBJ2-1; D is perhaps TRBD1 or TRBD2 (5 bases each). Germline CDR1 SGHTA, CDR2 FQGNSA. Trimming shortened V by 0 bases and J by 0 bases, and 15 bases separated the two germline ends. The CDR3 sequence is 18 residues long. For the CDR3, the DNA is TGTGCCAGCAGCTTAGCTCCGGTGGGGGATCGCTCCTACAATGAGCAGTTCTTC. It translates to CASSLAPVGDRSYNEQFF.

The chain couples TRBV12-3 or TRBV12-4 to TRBJ2-7, with no clear D. The germline V and J ends were trimmed by 6 bases and 6 bases, with 12 bases remaining between them. The CDR3 totals 12 residues. CDR3 residues: CASSPSVSEQYF. CDR3 sequence (DNA): TGTGCCAGCAGCCCCAGTGTTAGCGAGCAGTACTTC.

The chain joins TRBV28 to TRBJ1-2, with 8 bases aligning to TRBD1. The germline gives CDR1 MDHEN, CDR2 SYDVKM. The CDR3 loop spans 16 amino acids. V lost 3 bases, J lost 4 bases, and 10 bases stayed unmatched. CDR3 in DNA: TGTGCCAGCAGTTTCCTTGGACAGGGATACTTCTATGGCTACACCTTC. Its protein product is CASSFLGQGYFYGYTF.

The rearrangement uses TRBV24-1 and TRBJ2-1; D could derive from TRBD1 or TRBD2 (5 bases each). There are 12 residues in the CDR3. CDR1 and CDR2 (germline): KGHDR, SFDVKD. The V and J ends lost 4 bases and 15 bases respectively, with 15 bases between them. The CDR3 nucleotides read TGTGCCACCAGTGAAGGGACCACCCGGCCGTTCTTC. This gives the protein CATSEGTTRPFF.

The CDR3 reads CASSIKGFNEQFF. DNA of the CDR3: TGTGCCAGCAGTATAAAGGGGTTCAATGAGCAGTTCTTC. The chain carries TRBV27 and TRBJ2-1; perhaps TRBD1 as D (5 bases). Trimming cost V 5 bases and J 6 bases, with 11 bases left between them. The V gene's germline CDR1 is MNHEY and CDR2 SMNVEV (reference sequence). The CDR3 has 13 residues.

CDR3 region: CASSPGQNGYTF. As DNA, the CDR3 is TGTGCCAGCAGCCCCGGACAAAATGGCTACACCTTC. The rearrangement joins TRBV6-5 to TRBJ1-2; a possible D gene is TRBD1 (5 bases). Germline lookup yields CDR1 MNHEY and CDR2 SVGAGI. This CDR3 is 12 amino acids long. Trimming pared 6 bases from V and 6 bases from J, leaving 11 bases between.

This rearrangement joins TRBV19 to TRBJ1-1; 7 bases align to TRBD1. The germline V gene has CDR1 LNHDA and CDR2 SQIVND (reference sequence). V lost 5 bases to trimming and J lost 3 bases; unmatched junction nucleotides: 18. The CDR3 loop spans 18 amino acids. The CDR3 DNA reads TGTGCCAGTAGTGCCCCAGACAGGGCCCGCATCGTGGACACTGAAGCTTTCTTT. Protein sequence: CASSAPDRARIVDTEAFF.

The chain is built from TRBV29-1 and TRBJ1-2; no reliable D call. Germline-derived CDR1 and CDR2 are SQVTM and ANQGSEA. CDR3 length: 11 residues. Trimming cost V 4 bases and J 4 bases, with 7 bases left between them. CDR3 residues: CSVGRLYGYTF. The CDR3, as DNA: TGCAGCGTTGGAAGACTCTATGGCTACACCTTC.

The chain joins TRBV13 to TRBJ1-2, with 9 nucleotides matching TRBD1. With 5 bases clipped from V and 2 bases from J, the junction kept 12 bases outside the gene matches. CDR1 PRHDT and CDR2 FYEKMQ come from the germline V gene (reference sequence). The CDR3 has 17 residues. The CDR3 nucleotides are TGTGCCAGCAGCCCGGACAGGGGTTTTCTTTTGAACTATGGCTACACCTTC. It yields the protein CASSPDRGFLLNYGYTF.

This chain joins TRBV30 and TRBJ2-7, with TRBD1 identical over 10 bases. V trimming: 5 bases; J trimming: 2 bases; junction bases outside the gene matches: 3. Germline V gene lookup returns CDR1 GTSNPN and CDR2 SVGIG (reference sequence). The CDR3 runs 13 residues. The CDR3: CAWDRGRTYEQYF. The CDR3 DNA is TGTGCCTGGGACAGGGGGCGAACCTACGAGCAGTACTTC.

J is TRBJ2-2 and V is TRBV11-3; the D is unclear. The CDR3 has 17 amino acids. CDR1 and CDR2 (germline): SGHNT, YENEEA. Trimming cost V 2 bases and J 5 bases, with 18 bases left between them. DNA of the CDR3: TGTGCCAGCAGCTTAAGGAACCTTGTCTATAAGACCGGGGAGCTGTTTTTT. It yields the protein CASSLRNLVYKTGELFF.

This chain links TRBV11-3 with TRBJ1-2, with TRBD1 matching over 8 bases. Per the germline V gene, CDR1 is SGHNT and CDR2 is YENEEA. The V segment lost 2 bases and the J segment 6 bases; nucleotides outside the gene matches: 2. The CDR3 sequence is 13 residues long. The CDR3 spells CASSLRTGNGYTF. CDR3 nucleotide sequence: TGTGCCAGCAGCTTACGGACAGGGAATGGCTACACCTTC.

The chain couples TRBV7-2 to TRBJ1-6; the D gene is possibly TRBD1 (5 bases). In germline, CDR1 is SGHTA, CDR2 FQGNSA. The CDR3 sequence is 15 residues long. V lost 5 bases and J lost 9, with 17 bases in between. The CDR3 nucleotides are TGTGCCAGCAGCGCCCCAGGGACCCCCGTTTCACCCCTCCACTTT. This encodes CASSAPGTPVSPLHF.